These T cell receptor beta chains were read from a single sample in a study of control samples from healthy donors and cancer patients. Sequencing used immunoSEQ multiplex PCR; TCRdb keeps in-frame clones, though not all of them. The sample yields about 80,000 clones, nearly 90% seen once. Source material: blood. The source of these receptors is a woman aged 45-65 years in good health. Each CDR3 is given with its conserved first and last residue. The D gene is left open where the match is weak. Some rows mark clone size as missing; the rest say once, few, many or name a class of expanded clone.

TRBJ1-2	.	.	TRBV2	TGTGCCAGCAGGGCCTCCTATGGCTACACCTTC	CASRASYGYTF
TRBJ2-7	.	.	TRBV5-4	TGTGCCAGCAGCTTGGGCATCTCCTACGAGCAGTACTTC	CASSLGISYEQYF
TRBJ1-2	.	.	TRBV5-1	TGCGCCAGCAGCTTTAGCAGGGAGGGCGGCTACACCTTC	CASSFSREGGYTF
TRBJ2-6	.	.	TRBV30	TGTGCCTGGAGTGCGGGACACTTCTCTGGGGCCAACGTCCTGACTTTC	CAWSAGHFSGANVLTF
TRBJ2-2	.	.	TRBV12-3/TRBV12-4	TGTGCCAGCAGTCAAATAGCACCCGGGGAGCTGTTTTTT	CASSQIAPGELFF
TRBJ2-2	.	.	TRBV5-1	TGCGCCAGCAGCTTGTTCCAGGGCAATTCCGGGGAGCTGTTTTTT	CASSLFQGNSGELFF
TRBJ1-2	.	.	TRBV6-1	TGTGCCAGCAGTGAAAGGAGCACTCTGAAGGGCTACACCTTC	CASSERSTLKGYTF
TRBJ1-2	.	.	TRBV30	TGTGCCTGGAGTTACACGGCAGCATCAGGCTATGGCTACACCTTC	CAWSYTAASGYGYTF
TRBJ2-7	.	.	TRBV7-9	TGTGCCAGCAGCCCGCTTGGGGAGCAGTACTTC	CASSPLGEQYF
TRBJ2-1	.	.	TRBV3-1/TRBV3-2	TGTGCCAGCAGTCATTGGGAACCAGGGGGGAATGAGCAGTTCTTC	CASSHWEPGGNEQFF
TRBJ1-2	.	.	TRBV5-1	TGCGCCAGCGCTTGGGACGGGAATGGCTACACCTTC	CASAWDGNGYTF
TRBJ2-1	TRBD2	.	TRBV20-1	TGCAGTGCTAGTGTAGGCGGGGGGCTGATTAATGAGCAGTTCTTC	CSASVGGGLINEQFF
TRBJ2-3	.	.	TRBV5-1	TGCGCCAGCAGCTTGGGGACTAGCACAGATACGCAGTATTTT	CASSLGTSTDTQYF
TRBJ1-4	TRBD1	.	TRBV15	TGTGCCACCAGCAGAGTTGGATCCGGGACAGAAGGGTCCCGCGAAAAACTGTTTTTT	CATSRVGSGTEGSREKLFF
TRBJ1-2	.	.	TRBV2	TGTGCCAGCCGAGGTACTGGGCCTCTGCGCTACACCTTC	CASRGTGPLRYTF
TRBJ1-5	.	.	TRBV6-1	TGTGCCAGCAGTGAAGCGGCGGGGTATGGACAGCCCCAGCATTTT	CASSEAAGYGQPQHF
TRBJ2-1	.	.	TRBV6-5	TGTGCCAGCAGTTCTCATCTTAGTCCGGGACGGGAGCAGTTCTTC	CASSSHLSPGREQFF
TRBJ2-4	TRBD1	.	TRBV5-1	TGCGCCAGCAGCTTAAGAGGGACAGGGGATACAAACATTCAGTACTTC	CASSLRGTGDTNIQYF
TRBJ2-7	TRBD1	once	TRBV12-3/TRBV12-4	TGTGCCAGCAGTGCTACGACAGGGGGCGAGCAGTACTTC	CASSATTGGEQYF
TRBJ1-1	.	.	TRBV30	TGTGCCTGGGGGACCGATCTTGAAGCTTTCTTT	CAWGTDLEAFF
TRBJ2-7	.	.	TRBV27	TGTGCCAGCAGGACAGTAGGGGTTTACGAGCAGTACTTC	CASRTVGVYEQYF
TRBJ1-1	.	.	TRBV6-2/TRBV6-3	TGTGCCAGCAGTTACTCCTGGGGCACTGAAGCTTTCTTT	CASSYSWGTEAFF
TRBJ2-6	TRBD1	.	TRBV6-5	TGTGCCAGCAGTTTAGGGGGCACTGGGGCCAACGTCCTGACTTTC	CASSLGGTGANVLTF
TRBJ2-2	TRBD1	.	TRBV27	TGTGCCAGCAGTTTTGGACAGGGGGGATACACCGGGGAGCTGTTTTTT	CASSFGQGGYTGELFF
TRBJ2-4	.	.	TRBV2	TGTGCCAGCAGAGAAGGAAAACTAGCCAAAAACATTCAGTACTTC	CASREGKLAKNIQYF
TRBJ1-1	.	.	TRBV19	TGTGCCAGTAGTAGTTACACTTTTGAAGCTTTCTTT	CASSSYTFEAFF
TRBJ1-6	.	.	TRBV5-1	TGCGCCAGCAGAGGGGGGAATTCACCCCTCCACTTT	CASRGGNSPLHF
TRBJ2-1	.	.	TRBV5-4	TGTGCCAGCAGCATTTCCGGGGGGCAGGACAATGAGCAGTTCTTC	CASSISGGQDNEQFF
TRBJ1-5	TRBD1	.	TRBV7-9	TGTGCCAGCAGCGCCGGGACAGGGAGCATTCAGCCCCAGCATTTT	CASSAGTGSIQPQHF
TRBJ2-6	TRBD1	.	TRBV7-8	TGTGCCAGCAGCCCGATAATGACAGGGGGGGGCTCTGGGGCCAACGTCCTGACTTTC	CASSPIMTGGGSGANVLTF
TRBJ2-3	.	.	TRBV14	TGTGCCAGCAGCTGGAGCGGTTACTGGATTAGCACAGATACGCAGTATTTT	CASSWSGYWISTDTQYF
TRBJ1-5	.	.	TRBV3-1/TRBV3-2	TGTGCCAGCAGCCAAGGAACAATAGGGTCTCAGCCCCAGCATTTT	CASSQGTIGSQPQHF
TRBJ1-5	TRBD1	.	TRBV27	TGTGCCAGCAGCAAACAGGGGGGATATCAGCCCCAGCATTTT	CASSKQGGYQPQHF
TRBJ2-3	.	.	TRBV2	TGTGCCAGCAGGACTTTCGGCACAGATACGCAGTATTTT	CASRTFGTDTQYF
TRBJ2-3	TRBD2	.	TRBV7-9	TGTGCCAGCAGCTTAGGTACTAGCGACACAGATACGCAGTATTTT	CASSLGTSDTDTQYF
TRBJ2-1	.	.	TRBV2	TGTGCCAGCAGCTCCGGGAGCAATGGGAATGAGCAGTTCTTC	CASSSGSNGNEQFF
TRBJ1-4	TRBD1	.	TRBV12-3/TRBV12-4	TGTGCCAGCATCTGGACAGGGGGGGAAAAACTGTTTTTT	CASIWTGGEKLFF
TRBJ2-3	.	.	TRBV2	TGTGCCAGCAGTGGAAATAGGGGGGCCCGGGATACGCAGTATTTT	CASSGNRGARDTQYF
TRBJ1-5	.	once	TRBV2	TGTGCCAGCAGTTTAGCTTGGGAAAATCAGCCCCAGCATTTT	CASSLAWENQPQHF
TRBJ1-4	TRBD1	.	TRBV9	TGTGCCAGCAGCGCCCCGGGACAGGGCCATGAAAAACTGTTTTTT	CASSAPGQGHEKLFF
TRBJ2-7	.	once	TRBV9	TGTGCCAGCAGCGTCGGCGGGACAGCCTACGAGCAGTACTTC	CASSVGGTAYEQYF
TRBJ1-1	.	.	TRBV6-5	TGTGCCAGCACAACAGGGTCCAACACTGAAGCTTTCTTT	CASTTGSNTEAFF
TRBJ1-2	.	.	TRBV5-1	TGCGCCAGCAGCTTAGTAAGCCAGTCAAATGGCTACACCTTC	CASSLVSQSNGYTF
TRBJ2-7	.	.	TRBV2	TGTGCCAGCGGAAGGCAGGACTACGAGCAGTACTTC	CASGRQDYEQYF
TRBJ2-4	TRBD1	few	TRBV6-5	TGTGCCAGCAGCTACTGGGGGGACAGGGCATACATTCAGTACTTC	CASSYWGDRAYIQYF
TRBJ2-3	TRBD2	.	TRBV7-2	TGTGCCAGCAGCTTAGGGGGAGGGACTCAAGATACGCAGTATTTT	CASSLGGGTQDTQYF
TRBJ1-1	TRBD1	.	TRBV25-1	TGTGCCAGCAGTGAATTAGGACAGGGGGGCACTGAAGCTTTCTTT	CASSELGQGGTEAFF
TRBJ1-4	.	.	TRBV6-5	TGTGCCAGCGGCAGGCCCATTGAAAAACTGTTTTTT	CASGRPIEKLFF
TRBJ1-1	.	few	TRBV9	TGTGCCAGCACCAAGGGGCAGGGAGGTGTAGCGGAAGCTTTCTTT	CASTKGQGGVAEAFF
TRBJ2-3	TRBD2	.	TRBV2	TGTGCCAGCAGTGCCGGGGGGGCCATGGGTAGGCGATATTTT	CASSAGGAMGRRYF
TRBJ2-7	.	.	TRBV6-2/TRBV6-3	TGTGCCAGCAGTTCACTCCGGGTTTCCGAGCAGTACTTC	CASSSLRVSEQYF
TRBJ2-7	.	.	TRBV12-3/TRBV12-4	TGTGCCAGCAGGGATTTCGCGGGGCACGAGCAGTACTTC	CASRDFAGHEQYF
TRBJ1-2	.	.	TRBV21-1	TGTCCCCCACGGGGCTTACTGCGCGACTCTAACTATGGCTACACCTTC	CPPRGLLRDSNYGYTF
TRBJ2-7	.	.	TRBV2	TGTGCCAGCAGTGAACCTCAACCCTACGAGCAGTACTTC	CASSEPQPYEQYF
TRBJ1-2	TRBD1	.	TRBV12-3/TRBV12-4	TGTGCCAGCAGCCTAACAGGGGACTATGGCTACACCTTC	CASSLTGDYGYTF